This T cell receptor beta chain was obtained from a study of radiotherapy plus CTLA-4 blockade in lung cancer. There are 16 residues in the CDR3. In germline, CDR1 is SGHKS, CDR2 YYEKEE (reference sequence). V lost 4 bases to trimming and J lost 4 bases; unmatched junction nucleotides: 8. TCRdb's table, derived via immunoSEQ multiplex PCR, lists solely in-frame clones and lacks some. The table records tens of thousands of clones, over 75% of them present only once. This specimen was peripheral blood, taken from a patient treated with radiotherapy plus ipilimumab. The chain carries TRBV5-5 and TRBJ2-5; TRBD2 matches 12 bases. The sequence derives from a human donor with non-small cell lung cancer who had a complete response to radiotherapy plus ipilimumab. CDR3 bases: TGTGCCAGCAGCCCCATACCGGGACTAGCGGGAGAGACCCAGTACTTC. Its translation: CASSPIPGLAGETQYF. The entire variable domain, with the rest obtained from reference TRBV5-5 and TRBJ2-5, is as follows: DAGVTQSPTHLIKTRGQQVTLRCSPISGHKSVSWYQQVLGQGPQFIFQYYEKEERGRGNFPDRFSARQFPNYSSELNVNALLLGDSALYLCASSPIPGLAGETQYFGPGTRLLVL.